The TCR beta chain described here comes from a study of T-cell reconstitution after alpha-beta-depleted transplantation in children. Preparation of the TCRbeta library involved a method that used unique molecular identifiers. TCRdb fed the PCR reads into MiXCR, producing one record per CDR3 protein. The sample contains about 400,000 distinct CDR3 sequences, about a fifth of which appear only once. This CDR3 spans 11 amino acids. Germline CDR1 is SGHTA and CDR2 is FQGNSA. The V end lost 1 base, the J end lost 15 bases, and 10 bases lay between the germline ends. This sequence originates from a human donor who donated a stem cell graft to a child with acute myeloid leukemia. Here the sequenced sample was PBMCs from the stem cell graft donor, taken from the stem cell graft. V gene TRBV7-2 combines with J gene TRBJ2-1; D might be TRBD2 (7 bases). This chain's CDR3 is CASSLGGGRFF. The CDR3 coding sequence is TGTGCCAGCAGCTTAGGGGGGGGGCGGTTCTTC.